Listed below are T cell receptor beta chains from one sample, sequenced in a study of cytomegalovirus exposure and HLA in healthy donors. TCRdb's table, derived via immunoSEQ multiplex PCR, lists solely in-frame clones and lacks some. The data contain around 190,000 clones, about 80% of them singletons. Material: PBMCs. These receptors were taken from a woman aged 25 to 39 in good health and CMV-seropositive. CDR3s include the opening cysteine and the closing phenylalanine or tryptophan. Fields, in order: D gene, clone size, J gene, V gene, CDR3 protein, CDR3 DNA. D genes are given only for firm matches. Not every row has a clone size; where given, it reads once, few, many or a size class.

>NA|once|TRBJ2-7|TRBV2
CASRMDTSSYEQYF
TGTGCCAGCCGGATGGACACGTCGTCCTACGAGCAGTACTTC
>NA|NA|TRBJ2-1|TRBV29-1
CSVTVVSYNEQFF
TGCAGCGTGACAGTGGTCTCCTACAATGAGCAGTTCTTC
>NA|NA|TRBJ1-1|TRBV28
CASSKSEAFF
TGTGCCAGCAGTAAAAGCGAGGCTTTCTTT
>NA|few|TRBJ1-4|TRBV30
CAWSWSNEKLFF
TGTGCCTGGAGTTGGAGTAATGAAAAACTGTTTTTT
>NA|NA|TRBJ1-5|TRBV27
CASSPHGTGGGNQPQHF
TGTGCCAGCAGTCCCCATGGGACGGGGGGTGGGAATCAGCCCCAGCATTTT
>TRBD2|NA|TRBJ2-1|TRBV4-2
CASSQVTSGGAFSYNEQFF
TGTGCCAGCAGCCAAGTCACTAGCGGGGGGGCTTTCTCCTACAATGAGCAGTTCTTC
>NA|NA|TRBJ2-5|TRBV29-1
CSAFYTGKQYQETQYF
TGCAGCGCTTTTTACACCGGGAAACAGTACCAAGAGACCCAGTACTTC
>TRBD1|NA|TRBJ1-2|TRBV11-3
CASSSDRGHYGYTF
TGTGCCAGCAGCTCGGACAGGGGCCACTATGGCTACACCTTC
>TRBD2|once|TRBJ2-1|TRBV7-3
CASSLIPVGAGDYNEQFF
TGTGCCAGCAGCTTAATCCCGGTCGGTGCGGGGGATTACAATGAGCAGTTCTTC
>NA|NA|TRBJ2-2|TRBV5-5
CASRFLTGELFF
TGTGCCAGCAGATTTCTCACCGGGGAGCTGTTTTTT
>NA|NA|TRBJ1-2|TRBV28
CASSPNPPRDGYTF
TGTGCCAGCAGTCCTAATCCTCCCCGGGATGGCTACACCTTC
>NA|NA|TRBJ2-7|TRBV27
CASSSNSYEQYF
TGTGCCAGCAGTTCCAACTCCTACGAGCAGTACTTC
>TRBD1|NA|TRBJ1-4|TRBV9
CASSVGTGIEKLFF
TGTGCCAGCAGCGTCGGGACAGGGATTGAAAAACTGTTTTTT
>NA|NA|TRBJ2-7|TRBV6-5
CATENRRGYEQYF
TGTGCCACCGAAAATCGTCGCGGATACGAGCAGTACTTC
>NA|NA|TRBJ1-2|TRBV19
CASSSPPGRLHGYTF
TGTGCCAGTAGTAGCCCTCCTGGCAGGCTCCATGGCTACACCTTC